This is a list of T cell receptor beta chains from one sample in a study of cytomegalovirus exposure and HLA in healthy donors. Clones were sequenced by immunoSEQ multiplex PCR, and TCRdb holds only the in-frame ones, with some missing. The sample contains 150,000 to 200,000 clones, about three quarters of which appear only once. Sequenced material: PBMCs. The receptors were sampled from a man aged 25 to 40 in good health and CMV-seropositive. Both conserved end residues are part of each CDR3. A D gene is named only where the DNA matches it firmly. A row's size may be missing; if present it is once, few, many or a size class.

j_gene: TRBJ1-5; v_gene: TRBV6-1; abundance: .; len: 14; d_gene: .; CDR3nt: TGTGCCAGCAGCCCGGTGGCGGGGATCGAGCCCCAGCATTTT; CDR3aa: CASSPVAGIEPQHF
j_gene: TRBJ2-5; v_gene: TRBV15; abundance: once; len: 15; d_gene: TRBD1; CDR3nt: TGTGCCACCAGCAGAGTCGGGCAGGGGGTTGTGACCCAGTACTTC; CDR3aa: CATSRVGQGVVTQYF
j_gene: TRBJ2-4; v_gene: TRBV12-5; abundance: .; len: 11; d_gene: .; CDR3nt: TGTGCTAGTGGTTTCGGGGACATTCAGTACTTC; CDR3aa: CASGFGDIQYF
j_gene: TRBJ2-2; v_gene: TRBV19; abundance: .; len: 16; d_gene: TRBD1; CDR3nt: TGTGCCAGTAGTATAGCAGGGGGCGCCTTCACCGGGGAGCTGTTTTTT; CDR3aa: CASSIAGGAFTGELFF
j_gene: TRBJ2-7; v_gene: TRBV28; abundance: .; len: 14; d_gene: TRBD2; CDR3nt: TGTGCCAGCAATCGGGGAGGGCCTTCCTACGAGCAGTACTTC; CDR3aa: CASNRGGPSYEQYF
j_gene: TRBJ2-7; v_gene: TRBV10-1; abundance: .; len: 12; d_gene: .; CDR3nt: TGCGCCAGCAGTGACCACAGCTACGAGCAGTACTTC; CDR3aa: CASSDHSYEQYF
j_gene: TRBJ1-4; v_gene: TRBV15; abundance: .; len: 15; d_gene: TRBD1; CDR3nt: TGTGCCACCAGCAGAGACCGCACAGGGGCCGAAAAACTGTTTTTT; CDR3aa: CATSRDRTGAEKLFF
j_gene: TRBJ2-7; v_gene: TRBV2; abundance: .; len: 12; d_gene: .; CDR3nt: TGTGCCAGCCGGGACTTCACCTACGAGCAGTACTTC; CDR3aa: CASRDFTYEQYF
j_gene: TRBJ1-5; v_gene: TRBV6-1; abundance: .; len: 15; d_gene: TRBD1; CDR3nt: TGTGCCAGCAGTAAGGGACAGGGTGTCCCTCAGCCCCAGCATTTT; CDR3aa: CASSKGQGVPQPQHF
j_gene: TRBJ1-5; v_gene: TRBV6-6; abundance: few; len: 14; d_gene: .; CDR3nt: TGTGCCAGCAGGACAGAGTATAGCAATCAGCCCCAGCATTTT; CDR3aa: CASRTEYSNQPQHF
j_gene: TRBJ2-6; v_gene: TRBV13; abundance: .; len: 16; d_gene: .; CDR3nt: TGTGCCAGCAGCCGTTATCTTAGCTCTGGGGCCAACGTCCTGACTTTC; CDR3aa: CASSRYLSSGANVLTF
j_gene: TRBJ2-3; v_gene: TRBV6-5; abundance: .; len: 14; d_gene: .; CDR3nt: TGTGCCAGCAGTTCATGGACTAGCACAGATACGCAGTATTTT; CDR3aa: CASSSWTSTDTQYF
j_gene: TRBJ1-5; v_gene: TRBV4-2; abundance: .; len: 13; d_gene: .; CDR3nt: TGTGCCAGCAGCCAAGGGCGGAATCAGCCCCAGCATTTT; CDR3aa: CASSQGRNQPQHF
j_gene: TRBJ2-3; v_gene: TRBV19; abundance: few; len: 17; d_gene: .; CDR3nt: TGTGCCAGTTCTCCAGGGAGGCCACAGGGGAACGCAGATACGCAGTATTTT; CDR3aa: CASSPGRPQGNADTQYF
j_gene: TRBJ1-2; v_gene: TRBV5-1; abundance: .; len: 15; d_gene: .; CDR3nt: TGCGCCAGCAGTGACCCGAGGGATATTAACTATGGCTACACCTTC; CDR3aa: CASSDPRDINYGYTF
j_gene: TRBJ2-1; v_gene: TRBV9; abundance: .; len: 16; d_gene: TRBD2; CDR3nt: TGTGCCAGCAGCGCCAGGGGGACTAGCGGAAGCAATGAGCAGTTCTTC; CDR3aa: CASSARGTSGSNEQFF
j_gene: TRBJ2-7; v_gene: TRBV27; abundance: .; len: 16; d_gene: TRBD1; CDR3nt: TGTGCCAGCAGTAGATCGACAGGGCGTATTACCTACGAGCAGTACTTC; CDR3aa: CASSRSTGRITYEQYF
j_gene: TRBJ2-7; v_gene: TRBV27; abundance: .; len: 14; d_gene: TRBD2; CDR3nt: TGTGCCAGCAGTTTGGGGACTAGCAGGAACGAGCAGTACTTC; CDR3aa: CASSLGTSRNEQYF
j_gene: TRBJ2-2; v_gene: TRBV7-6; abundance: .; len: 15; d_gene: TRBD1; CDR3nt: TGTGCCAGCAGCTTAGGACAGGGAAGCACCGGGGAGCTGTTTTTT; CDR3aa: CASSLGQGSTGELFF
j_gene: TRBJ2-2; v_gene: TRBV6-6; abundance: once; len: 15; d_gene: TRBD2; CDR3nt: TGTGCCAGCAGTCACGAGGCTAGCGGGAGTGGGGAGCTGTTTTTT; CDR3aa: CASSHEASGSGELFF
j_gene: TRBJ1-4; v_gene: TRBV19; abundance: .; len: 12; d_gene: .; CDR3nt: TGTGCCATCCAGGGTGACAATGAAAAACTGTTTTTT; CDR3aa: CAIQGDNEKLFF